This T cell receptor (beta chain) was documented in a study of cytomegalovirus exposure and HLA in healthy donors. Germline values: CDR1 SQVTM, CDR2 ANQGSEA. The CDR3 contains 16 residues. With 7 bases clipped from V and 0 bases from J, the junction kept 11 bases outside the gene matches. The PCR ran on 60 Vbeta and 13 Jbeta primers. Clones were read by immunoSEQ multiplex PCR, and TCRdb kept only the in-frame ones, dropping some. The sample yields about 140,000 clones, about 75% seen once. Source material: PBMCs. This chain connects TRBV29-1 to TRBJ2-1, with 8 positions matching TRBD2. The receptor was derived from a woman in her twenties or thirties in good health and CMV-seronegative. CDR3 loop: CSESRAGALSYNEQFF. CDR3 DNA sequence: TGCAGCGAGTCCCGAGCGGGAGCCCTCTCCTACAATGAGCAGTTCTTC.